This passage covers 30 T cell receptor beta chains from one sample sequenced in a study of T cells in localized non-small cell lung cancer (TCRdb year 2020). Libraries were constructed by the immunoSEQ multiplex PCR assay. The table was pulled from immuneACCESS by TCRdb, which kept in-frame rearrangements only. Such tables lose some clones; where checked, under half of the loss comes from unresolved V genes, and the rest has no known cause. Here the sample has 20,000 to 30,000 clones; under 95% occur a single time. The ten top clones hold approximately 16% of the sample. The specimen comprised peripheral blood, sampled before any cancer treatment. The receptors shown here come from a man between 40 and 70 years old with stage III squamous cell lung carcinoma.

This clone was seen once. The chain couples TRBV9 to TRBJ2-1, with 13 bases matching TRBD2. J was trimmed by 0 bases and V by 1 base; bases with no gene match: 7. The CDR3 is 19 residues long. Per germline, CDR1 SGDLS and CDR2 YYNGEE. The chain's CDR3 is CASSVRSTSGGPSYNEQFF. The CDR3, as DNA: TGTGCCAGCAGCGTAAGATCGACTAGCGGGGGGCCCTCCTACAATGAGCAGTTCTTC.

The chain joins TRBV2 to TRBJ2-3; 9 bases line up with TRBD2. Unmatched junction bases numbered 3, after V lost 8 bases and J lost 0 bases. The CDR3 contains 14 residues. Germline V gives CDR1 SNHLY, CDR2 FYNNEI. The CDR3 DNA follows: TGTGCCAGCGTGGCGGGGGGGAGCACAGATACGCAGTATTTT. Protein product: CASVAGGSTDTQYF.

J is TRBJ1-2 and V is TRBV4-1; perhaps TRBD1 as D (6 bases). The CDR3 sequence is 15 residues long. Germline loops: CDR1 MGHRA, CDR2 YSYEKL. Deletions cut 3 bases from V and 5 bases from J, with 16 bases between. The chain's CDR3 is CASSQDPRDTYGYTF. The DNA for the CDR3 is TGCGCCAGCAGCCAGGATCCGAGGGACACTTATGGCTACACCTTC.

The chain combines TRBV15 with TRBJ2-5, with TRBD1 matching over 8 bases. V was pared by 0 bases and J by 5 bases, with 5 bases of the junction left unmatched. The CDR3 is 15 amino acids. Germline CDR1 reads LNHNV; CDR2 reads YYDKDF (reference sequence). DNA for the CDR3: TGTGCCACCAGCAGAGATCGGGCAGGGGGCGAGACCCAGTACTTC. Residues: CATSRDRAGGETQYF.

CDR3 residues: CASSLGPGAYDEQYF. The CDR3 nucleotides read TGTGCCAGCAGCTTAGGCCCGGGGGCGTATGACGAGCAGTACTTC. The chain has TRBV7-2 and TRBJ2-7, with D tentatively TRBD1 or TRBD2 (6 bases each). The CDR3 runs to 15 residues. The V end was cut by 1 base, the J end by 5 bases, with 15 bases between. CDR1 and CDR2 (germline): SGHTA, FQGNSA.

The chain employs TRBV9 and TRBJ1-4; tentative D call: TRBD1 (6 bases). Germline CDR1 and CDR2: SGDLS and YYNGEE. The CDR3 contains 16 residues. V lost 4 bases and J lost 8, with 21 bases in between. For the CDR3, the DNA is TGTGCCAGCAGCCTAGAGGGGGGGCACCCTGGCGAAAAACTGTTTTTT. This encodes CASSLEGGHPGEKLFF.

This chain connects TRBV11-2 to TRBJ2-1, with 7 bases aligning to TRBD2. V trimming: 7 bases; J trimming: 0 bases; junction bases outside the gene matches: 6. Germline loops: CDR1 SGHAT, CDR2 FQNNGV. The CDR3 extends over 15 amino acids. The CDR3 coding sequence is TGTGCCAGCACCCTCTTAGCGGGCTCCTACAATGAGCAGTTCTTC. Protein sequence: CASTLLAGSYNEQFF. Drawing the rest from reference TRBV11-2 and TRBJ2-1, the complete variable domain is EAGVAQSPRYKIIEKRQSVAFWCNPISGHATLYWYQQILGQGPKLLIQFQNNGVVDDSQLPKDRFSAERLKGVDSTLKIQPAKLEDSAVYLCASTLLAGSYNEQFFGPGTRLTVL.

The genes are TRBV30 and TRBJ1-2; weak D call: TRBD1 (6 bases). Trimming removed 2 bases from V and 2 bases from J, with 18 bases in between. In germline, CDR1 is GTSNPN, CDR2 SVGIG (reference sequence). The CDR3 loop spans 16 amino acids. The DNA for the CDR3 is TGTGCCTGGAGTCCCCCCGCGGGGGCAGGGAACTATGGCTACACCTTC. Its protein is CAWSPPAGAGNYGYTF. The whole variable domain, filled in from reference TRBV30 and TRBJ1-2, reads SQTIHQWPATLVQPVGSPLSLECTVEGTSNPNLYWYRQAAGRGLQLLFYSVGIGQISSEVPQNLSASRPQDRQFILSSKKLLLSDSGFYLCAWSPPAGAGNYGYTFGSGTRLTVV.

The CDR3 coding sequence is TGCAGTGCGTGCACAGATACGCAGTATTTT. Its translation is CSACTDTQYF. This chain uses TRBV20-1 with TRBJ2-3; D not resolved. The CDR3 contains 10 residues. The germline gives CDR1 DFQATT, CDR2 SNEGSKA (reference sequence). Trimming removed 6 bases at V and 1 base at J, with 2 bases between.

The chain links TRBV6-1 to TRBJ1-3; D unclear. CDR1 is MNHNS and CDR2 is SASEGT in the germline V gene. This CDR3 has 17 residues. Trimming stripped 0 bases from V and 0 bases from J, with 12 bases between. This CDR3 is CASSEARRRSSGNTIYF. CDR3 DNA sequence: TGTGCCAGCAGTGAAGCCCGGAGACGCTCCTCTGGAAACACCATATATTTT.

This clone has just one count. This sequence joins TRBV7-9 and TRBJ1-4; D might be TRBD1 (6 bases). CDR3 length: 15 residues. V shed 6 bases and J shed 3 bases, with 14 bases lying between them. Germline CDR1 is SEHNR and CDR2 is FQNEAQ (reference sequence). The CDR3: CASSSLRTANEKLFF. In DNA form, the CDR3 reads TGTGCCAGCAGTTCCCTCCGGACAGCTAATGAAAAACTGTTTTTT.

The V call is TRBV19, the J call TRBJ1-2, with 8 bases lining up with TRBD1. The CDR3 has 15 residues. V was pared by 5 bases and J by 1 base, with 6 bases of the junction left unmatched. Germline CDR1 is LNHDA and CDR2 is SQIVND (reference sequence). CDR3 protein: CASSVHGQGNYGYTF. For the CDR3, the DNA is TGTGCCAGTAGTGTCCACGGACAGGGTAACTATGGCTACACCTTC.

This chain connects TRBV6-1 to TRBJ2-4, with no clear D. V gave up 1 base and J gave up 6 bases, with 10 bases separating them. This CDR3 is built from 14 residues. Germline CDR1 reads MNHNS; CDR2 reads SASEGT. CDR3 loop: CASSEVVHLNIQYF. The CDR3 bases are TGTGCCAGCAGTGAAGTGGTACACTTAAACATTCAGTACTTC.

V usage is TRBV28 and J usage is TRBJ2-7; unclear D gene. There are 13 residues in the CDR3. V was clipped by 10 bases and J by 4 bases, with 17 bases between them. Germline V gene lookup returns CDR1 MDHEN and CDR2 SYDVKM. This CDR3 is CATTPGSFYEQYF. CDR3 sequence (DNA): TGTGCCACCACCCCGGGCTCCTTTTACGAGCAGTACTTC.

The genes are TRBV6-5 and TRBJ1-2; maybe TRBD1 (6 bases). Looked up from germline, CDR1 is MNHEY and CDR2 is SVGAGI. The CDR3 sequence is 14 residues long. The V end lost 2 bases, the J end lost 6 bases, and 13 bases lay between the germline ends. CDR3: CASSYVRGGDGYTF. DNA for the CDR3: TGTGCCAGCAGTTACGTCAGGGGAGGGGATGGCTACACCTTC.

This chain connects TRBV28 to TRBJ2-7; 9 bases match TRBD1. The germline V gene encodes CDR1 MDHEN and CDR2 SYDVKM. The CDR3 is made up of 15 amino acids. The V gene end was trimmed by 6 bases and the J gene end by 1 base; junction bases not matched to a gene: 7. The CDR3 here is CASRHGTGRSYEQYF. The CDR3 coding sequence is TGTGCCAGCAGGCACGGGACAGGGAGATCCTACGAGCAGTACTTC.

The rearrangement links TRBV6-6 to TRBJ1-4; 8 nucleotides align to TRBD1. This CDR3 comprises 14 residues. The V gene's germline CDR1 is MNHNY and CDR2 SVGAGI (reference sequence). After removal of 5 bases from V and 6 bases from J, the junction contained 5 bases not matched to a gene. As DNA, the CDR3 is TGTGCCAGCAGTACCGACAGGGGTGATGAAAAACTGTTTTTT. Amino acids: CASSTDRGDEKLFF.

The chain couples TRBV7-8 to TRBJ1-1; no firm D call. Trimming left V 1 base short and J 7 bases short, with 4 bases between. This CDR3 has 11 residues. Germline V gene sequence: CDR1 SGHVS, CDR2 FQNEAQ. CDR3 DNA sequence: TGTGCCAGCAGCTTAGAAGGTGAAGCTTTCTTT. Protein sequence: CASSLEGEAFF.

This CDR3 is CASSLGQSGELFF. The CDR3, as DNA: TGTGCCAGCAGCTTGGGACAGAGCGGAGAGCTGTTTTTT. The V call is TRBV7-9, the J call TRBJ1-4; TRBD1 matches at 7 bases. Unmatched junction bases numbered 9, after V lost 3 bases and J lost 14 bases. The CDR3 is made up of 13 amino acids. Germline V gene lookup returns CDR1 SEHNR and CDR2 FQNEAQ (reference sequence).

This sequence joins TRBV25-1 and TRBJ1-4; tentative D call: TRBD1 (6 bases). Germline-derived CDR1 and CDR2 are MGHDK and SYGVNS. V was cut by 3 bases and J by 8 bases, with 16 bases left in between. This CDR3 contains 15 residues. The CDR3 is CASSDPRGVYEKLFF. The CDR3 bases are TGTGCCAGCAGTGACCCCAGGGGAGTATACGAAAAACTGTTTTTT. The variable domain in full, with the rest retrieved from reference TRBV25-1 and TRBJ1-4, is EADIYQTPRYLVIGTGKKITLECSQTMGHDKMYWYQQDPGMELHLIHYSYGVNSTEKGDLSSESTVSRIRTEHFPLTLESARPSHTSQYLCASSDPRGVYEKLFFGSGTQLSVL.

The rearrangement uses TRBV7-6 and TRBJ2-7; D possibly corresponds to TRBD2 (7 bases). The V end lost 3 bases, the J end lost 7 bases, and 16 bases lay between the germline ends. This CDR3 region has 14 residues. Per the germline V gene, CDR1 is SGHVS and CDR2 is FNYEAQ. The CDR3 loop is CASSLGGGSGEQYF. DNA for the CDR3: TGTGCCAGCAGCTTGGGCGGGGGCTCTGGGGAGCAGTACTTC.

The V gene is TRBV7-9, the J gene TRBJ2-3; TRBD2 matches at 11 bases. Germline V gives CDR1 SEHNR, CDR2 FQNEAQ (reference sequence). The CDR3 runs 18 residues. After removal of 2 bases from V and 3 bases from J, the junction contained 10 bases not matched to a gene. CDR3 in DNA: TGTGCCAGCAGCTTATTAGCGGGAGGGCCTGGAGGGACAGATACGCAGTATTTT. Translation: CASSLLAGGPGGTDTQYF.

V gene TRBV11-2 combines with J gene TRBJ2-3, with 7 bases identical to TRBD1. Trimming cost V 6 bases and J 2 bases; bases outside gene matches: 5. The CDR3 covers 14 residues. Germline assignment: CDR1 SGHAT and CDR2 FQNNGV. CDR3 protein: CASRRDSNTDTQYF. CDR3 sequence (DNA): TGTGCCAGCAGACGGGACAGCAACACAGATACGCAGTATTTT.

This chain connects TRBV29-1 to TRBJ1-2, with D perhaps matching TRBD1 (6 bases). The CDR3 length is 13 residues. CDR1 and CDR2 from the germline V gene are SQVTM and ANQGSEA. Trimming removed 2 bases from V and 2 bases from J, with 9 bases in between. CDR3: CSVEWQGNYGYTF. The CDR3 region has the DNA TGCAGCGTTGAATGGCAGGGGAACTATGGCTACACCTTC.

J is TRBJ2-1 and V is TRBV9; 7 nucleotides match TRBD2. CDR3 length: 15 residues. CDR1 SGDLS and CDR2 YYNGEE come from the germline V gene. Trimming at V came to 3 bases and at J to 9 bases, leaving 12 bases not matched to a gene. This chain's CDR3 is CASSETSFPPGEQFF. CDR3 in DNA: TGTGCCAGCAGCGAGACTAGCTTCCCCCCCGGTGAGCAGTTCTTC.

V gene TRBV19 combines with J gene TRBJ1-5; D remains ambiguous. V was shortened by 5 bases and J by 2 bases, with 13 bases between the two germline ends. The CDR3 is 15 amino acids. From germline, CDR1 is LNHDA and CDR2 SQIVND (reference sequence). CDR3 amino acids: CASSSSGSGNQPQHF. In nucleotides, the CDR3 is TGTGCCAGTAGTTCAAGCGGGTCCGGCAATCAGCCCCAGCATTTT. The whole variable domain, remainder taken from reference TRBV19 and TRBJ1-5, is DGGITQSPKYLFRKEGQNVTLSCEQNLNHDAMYWYRQDPGQGLRLIYYSQIVNDFQKGDIAEGYSVSREKKESFPLTVTSAQKNPTAFYLCASSSSGSGNQPQHFGDGTRLSIL.

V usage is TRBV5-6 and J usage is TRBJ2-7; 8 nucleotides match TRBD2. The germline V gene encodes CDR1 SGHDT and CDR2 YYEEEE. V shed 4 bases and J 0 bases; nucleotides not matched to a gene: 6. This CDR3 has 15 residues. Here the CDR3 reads CASSRTSGSSYEQYF. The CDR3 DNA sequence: TGTGCCAGCAGCCGTACTAGCGGCAGCTCCTACGAGCAGTACTTC.

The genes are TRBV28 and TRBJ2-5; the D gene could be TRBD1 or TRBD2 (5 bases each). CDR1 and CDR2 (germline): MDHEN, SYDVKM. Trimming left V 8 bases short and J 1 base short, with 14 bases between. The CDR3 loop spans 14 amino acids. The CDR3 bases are TGTGCCAGCCTTACCGGGGCAGTCCAAGAGACCCAGTACTTC. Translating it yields CASLTGAVQETQYF.

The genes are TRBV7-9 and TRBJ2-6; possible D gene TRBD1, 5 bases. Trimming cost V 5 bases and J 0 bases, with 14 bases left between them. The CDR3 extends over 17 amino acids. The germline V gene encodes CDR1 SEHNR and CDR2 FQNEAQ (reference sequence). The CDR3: CASSTQEFTSGANVLTF. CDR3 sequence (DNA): TGTGCCAGCAGCACACAGGAATTTACCTCTGGGGCCAACGTCCTGACTTTC.

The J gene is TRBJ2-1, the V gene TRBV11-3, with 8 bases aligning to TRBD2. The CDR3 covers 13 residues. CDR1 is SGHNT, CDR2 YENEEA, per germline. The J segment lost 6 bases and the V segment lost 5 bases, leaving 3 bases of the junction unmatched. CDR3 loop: CASSASGSNEQFF. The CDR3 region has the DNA TGTGCCAGCAGCGCAAGCGGGAGCAATGAGCAGTTCTTC.